Detailed here is one T cell receptor (beta chain). This entry is derived from a study of blood T cell repertoires in COVID-19. Study-level background: Italy, Spain and the United States were the sources of the convalescent and acute COVID-19 samples.

Libraries were prepared by immunoSEQ multiplex PCR; TCRdb keeps only in-frame clonotypes and omits some of them. The sample shows some 44,000 clones, about 91% of them seen only once. Per germline, CDR1 SGHDN and CDR2 FVKESK. This CDR3 has 16 residues. The trim removed 2 bases at V and 5 bases at J, leaving 11 bases unmatched. Source material: peripheral blood. The receptor comes from a man aged 50-60 years with active COVID-19. The genes are TRBV14 and TRBJ2-5, with 7 nucleotides matching TRBD2. This CDR3 reads CASSQLGRGRWETQYF. As DNA, the CDR3 is TGTGCCAGCAGCCAACTTGGGCGCGGGAGATGGGAGACCCAGTACTTC. The variable domain in full, completed from reference TRBV14 and TRBJ2-5, reads EAGVTQFPSHSVIEKGQTVTLRCDPISGHDNLYWYRRVMGKEIKFLLHFVKESKQDESGMPNNRFLAERTGGTYSTLKVQPAELEDSGVYFCASSQLGRGRWETQYFGPGTRLLVL.